The T cell receptor (beta chain) under discussion was sequenced for a study of T-cell reconstitution after alpha-beta-depleted transplantation in children. Molecular barcoding with unique molecular identifiers was used for the TCRbeta library. TCRdb passed the PCR reads through MiXCR, listing each CDR3 protein once. The sample consists of around 490,000 distinct CDR3 sequences, over 9.5% of them appearing once. This clonotype has a handful of counts. Its antigen is still unknown. Overall study findings and caveats: The main origin of T-cell counts and diversity one year after transplant was newly produced T cells. Several hundred expanded graft clones reportedly gave rise to the alpha-beta T cells present about two months after transplant. Surviving recipient T cells and thymic progenitors underlay high day-60 TCRbeta diversity in some patients.

The CDR3 length is 13 residues. V lost 10 bases and J 1 base, leaving 12 bases between the germline ends. The germline gives CDR1 KGHDR, CDR2 SFDVKD. This sequence was found in a female patient aged 2-15 years who had a stem cell transplant for aplastic anemia, so the T cells may come from the graft donor. This chain joins TRBV24-1 and TRBJ1-1, with D perhaps TRBD1 (6 bases). The sample here was PBMCs, mostly from graft donor cells, taken 180 days after TCRalphabeta/CD19-depleted stem cell transplant. The CDR3 DNA sequence: TGTGCCACTATGGGACACCGGAACACTGAAGCTTTCTTT. This codes for CATMGHRNTEAFF.